This T cell receptor beta chain originates from a study of synovial regulatory T cells in juvenile arthritis. This CDR3 contains 12 residues. No nucleotide data were recorded. Per germline, CDR1 SGHRS and CDR2 YFSETQ. Here immunoSEQ multiplex PCR was the method, and the copy in TCRdb shows in-frame clones only, minus some. Its listing shows 9,000 to 10,000 clones. The source of this sequence is a donor younger than 30 with juvenile idiopathic arthritis. The chain combines TRBV5-1 with TRBJ2-7; TCRdb names TRBD2, which stays unverified in the absence of DNA. Input material: Treg cells from blood. Subset specified: remaining (HLA-DR-negative) circulating blood Treg cells. The CDR3: CASSPSGAGQYF.